Below are 8 T cell receptor beta chains sequenced from a single sample in a study of blood T cell repertoires in COVID-19 (dated by TCRdb to the early 2020s). Library generation was performed with the immunoSEQ multiplex PCR assay. Drawn from immuneACCESS, this table holds only the in-frame rearrangements with V and J called that TCRdb kept. Clones are partly lost; checked studies trace under half to an unresolved V gene and leave the rest unexplained. Counted in this sample were 400,000 to 550,000 clones; about 85% of them appeared once. The ten top clones hold roughly 1.9% of the sample. Input material: PBMCs or T cells enriched from blood (not recorded which). The receptors shown here come from a young woman with acute COVID-19.

The chain uses TRBV5-6 and TRBJ2-3, with D tentatively TRBD2 (5 bases). Looked up from germline, CDR1 is SGHDT and CDR2 is YYEEEE. V shed 4 bases and J shed 5 bases, with 23 bases lying between them. The CDR3 contains 17 residues. This CDR3 is CASSRLGYDLEGDTQYF. CDR3 sequence (DNA): TGTGCCAGCAGCCGTCTTGGGTACGATCTAGAGGGAGATACGCAGTATTTT.

The chain recombines TRBV29-1 with TRBJ1-1; unclear D gene. The CDR3 covers 11 residues. V gave up 3 bases and J gave up 10 bases, with 12 bases separating them. In germline, CDR1 is SQVTM, CDR2 ANQGSEA. Written as DNA, the CDR3 is TGCAGCGTTGATTCGAGGAATGGAGCTTTCTTT. Its translation is CSVDSRNGAFF.

This chain connects TRBV5-1 to TRBJ1-4; D remains unclear. This CDR3 is built from 16 residues. Trimming shortened V by 0 bases and J by 5 bases, and 14 bases separated the two germline ends. Germline lookup yields CDR1 SGHRS and CDR2 YFSETQ. CDR3 bases: TGCGCCAGCAGCTTGGGTCAGGCAGCGGAAAATGAAAAACTGTTTTTT. Protein product: CASSLGQAAENEKLFF.

The V gene is TRBV7-9, the J gene TRBJ2-1; no clear D gene. The V end lost 2 bases, the J end lost 0 bases, and 17 bases lay between the germline ends. CDR3 length equals 18 residues. The V gene's germline CDR1 is SEHNR and CDR2 FQNEAQ (reference sequence). The CDR3: CASSLLSMGVSSYNEQFF. CDR3 coding DNA: TGTGCCAGCAGCTTATTGTCTATGGGCGTCAGCTCCTACAATGAGCAGTTCTTC.

This clone came up a few times. The genes are TRBV5-1 and TRBJ2-5, with a weak D call TRBD1 (7 bases). This CDR3 is built from 15 residues. The V and J ends lost 2 bases and 4 bases respectively, with 15 bases between them. Looked up from germline, CDR1 is SGHRS and CDR2 is YFSETQ. The CDR3 sequence: CASSFGGSGGETQYF. The DNA for the CDR3 is TGCGCCAGCAGCTTCGGGGGCTCAGGGGGAGAGACCCAGTACTTC.

The chain links TRBV6-5 to TRBJ1-4; D might be TRBD1 (6 bases). This CDR3 has 15 residues. The germline gives CDR1 MNHEY, CDR2 SVGAGI. Trimming removed 5 bases from V and 7 bases from J, with 17 bases in between. The CDR3 DNA reads as TGTGCCAGCAGTCCTAACATGGGGGCGAGTGAAAAACTGTTTTTT. This translates into CASSPNMGASEKLFF.

This clone has only one observation. The rearrangement joins TRBV5-1 to TRBJ2-1, with TRBD2 matching 13 bases. With 4 bases clipped from V and 7 bases from J, the junction kept 5 bases outside the gene matches. The CDR3 length is 15 residues. Germline V CDR1 and CDR2: SGHRS, YFSETQ. The CDR3 DNA reads as TGCGCCAGCAGCCTTGGACTAGCGGGAGTAAATGAGCAGTTCTTC. This codes for CASSLGLAGVNEQFF.

The chain combines TRBV18 with TRBJ1-2; TRBD1 might be the D (6 bases). V lost 2 bases and J 1 base, leaving 8 bases between the germline ends. Per germline, CDR1 KGHSH and CDR2 LQKENI. This CDR3 contains 14 residues. The CDR3 protein is CASSPGDNNYGYTF. The CDR3 DNA is TGTGCCAGCTCACCAGGGGACAATAACTATGGCTACACCTTC. The full variable domain, with the rest looked up from reference TRBV18 and TRBJ1-2, is NAGVMQNPRHLVRRRGQEARLRCSPMKGHSHVYWYRQLPEEGLKFMVYLQKENIIDESGMPKERFSAEFPKEGPSILRIQQVVRGDSAAYFCASSPGDNNYGYTFGSGTRLTVV.